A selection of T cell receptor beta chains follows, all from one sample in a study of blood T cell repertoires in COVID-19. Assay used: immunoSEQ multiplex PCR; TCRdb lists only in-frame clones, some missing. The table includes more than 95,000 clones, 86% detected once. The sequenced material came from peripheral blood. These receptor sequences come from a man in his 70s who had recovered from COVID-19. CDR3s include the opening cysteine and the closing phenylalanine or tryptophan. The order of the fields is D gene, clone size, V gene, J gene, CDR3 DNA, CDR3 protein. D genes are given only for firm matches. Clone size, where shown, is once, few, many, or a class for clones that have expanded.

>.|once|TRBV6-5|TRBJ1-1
TGTGCCAGCAGGGCACCCGGGAGCACTGAAGCTTTCTTT
CASRAPGSTEAFF
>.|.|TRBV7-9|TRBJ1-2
TGTGCCAGCAGCTTAGTCTCCAGGGCCCCCTATGGCTACACCTTC
CASSLVSRAPYGYTF
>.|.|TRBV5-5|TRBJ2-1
TGTGCCAGCAGCTTGGAGATTTCTGGTCGGGGTGAGCAGTTCTTC
CASSLEISGRGEQFF
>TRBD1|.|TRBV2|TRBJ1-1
TGTGCCAGCAGGGGGACAGGGGGTATGAACACTGAAGCTTTCTTT
CASRGTGGMNTEAFF
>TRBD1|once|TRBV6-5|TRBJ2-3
TGTGCCAGCAGGCGACAGGGGTTTAGCACAGATACGCAGTATTTT
CASRRQGFSTDTQYF
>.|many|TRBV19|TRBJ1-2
TGTGCCAGTAGTATAGGTGGTCAGAATGGCTACACCTTC
CASSIGGQNGYTF
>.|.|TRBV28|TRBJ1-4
TGTGCCAGCAGCCCTCCGGGGGGGTTTGGCGAAAAACTGTTTTTT
CASSPPGGFGEKLFF
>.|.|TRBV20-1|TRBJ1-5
TGCAGTGCTAGTAGGTCAGGGGCAAAAGGGCAGCCCCAGCATTTT
CSASRSGAKGQPQHF
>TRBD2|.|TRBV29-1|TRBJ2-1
TGCAGCGTGGCGGGTTCCGGGACTAGCGGGAGCTTTTCCTACAATGAGCAGTTCTTC
CSVAGSGTSGSFSYNEQFF
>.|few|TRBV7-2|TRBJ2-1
TGTGCCAGCAGCTTAGAACTAGGTCTATACAATGAGCAGTTCTTC
CASSLELGLYNEQFF
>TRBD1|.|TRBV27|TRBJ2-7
TGTGCCAGCAGTTCGAATGGGGACAGGGCCTACGAGCAGTACTTC
CASSSNGDRAYEQYF
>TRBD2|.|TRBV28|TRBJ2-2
TGTGCCAGCAGTTTCCGCCGACTAGCGGGAGACACCGGGGAGCTGTTTTTT
CASSFRRLAGDTGELFF
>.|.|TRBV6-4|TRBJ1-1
TGTGCCAGCAGTGACGGGGGGAGAAAAGCTTTCTTT
CASSDGGRKAFF
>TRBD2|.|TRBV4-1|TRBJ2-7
TGCGCCAGCAGCCAAGACAGGACTAGCCCATACGAGCAGTACTTC
CASSQDRTSPYEQYF
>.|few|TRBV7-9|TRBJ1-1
TGTGCCAGCAGCCCGGGACTTATCAACACTGAAGCTTTCTTT
CASSPGLINTEAFF
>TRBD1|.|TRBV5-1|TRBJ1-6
TGCGCCAGCAGCTTCCAGACAGGGGGGAATTCACCCCTCCACTTT
CASSFQTGGNSPLHF
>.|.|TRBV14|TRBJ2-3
TGTGCCAGCAGCCATGAGGAGAAGACGGCGCAGTATTTT
CASSHEEKTAQYF
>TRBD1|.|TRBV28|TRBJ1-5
TGTGCCAGCAGTTCGTCACCCGGGACAGGGTATCAGCCCCAGCATTTT
CASSSSPGTGYQPQHF
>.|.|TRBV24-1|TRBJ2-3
TGTGCCACCAGTGCGGCAGATACGCAGTATTTT
CATSAADTQYF
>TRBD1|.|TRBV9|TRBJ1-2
TGTGCCAGCAGCGCCGCATTAAATTTAGGACAGGGATATGGCTACACCTTC
CASSAALNLGQGYGYTF
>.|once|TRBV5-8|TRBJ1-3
TGTGCCAGCAGCGTATACAGGAGCTCTGGAAACACCATATATTTT
CASSVYRSSGNTIYF
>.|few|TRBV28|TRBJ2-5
TGTGCCAGCAGCTGGGCCCTGGGTAGAGAGACCCAGTACTTC
CASSWALGRETQYF
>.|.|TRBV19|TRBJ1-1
TGTGCCAGTAGTCCCGCGGACGGAGGGAACACTGAAGCTTTCTTT
CASSPADGGNTEAFF
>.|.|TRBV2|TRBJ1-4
TGTGCCAGCAGTGGAGGGGGGGCCGGTGAAAAACTGTTTTTT
CASSGGGAGEKLFF
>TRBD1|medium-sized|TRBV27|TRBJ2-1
TGTGCCAGCAGTTTATGGGACAGATACAATGAGCAGTTCTTC
CASSLWDRYNEQFF
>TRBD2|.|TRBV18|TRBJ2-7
TGTGCCAGCTCACCCAGCGGGGGGGGGTCCTACGAGCAGTACTTC
CASSPSGGGSYEQYF
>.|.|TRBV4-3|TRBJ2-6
TGCGCCAGCAGCCAAGGAGGGGGCTCTGGGGCCAACGTCCTGACTTTC
CASSQGGGSGANVLTF
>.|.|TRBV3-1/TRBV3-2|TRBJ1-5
TGTGCCAGCAGCCGGAACAGGGTGAGGGATCAGCCCCAGCATTTT
CASSRNRVRDQPQHF
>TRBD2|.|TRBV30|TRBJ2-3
TGTGCCTGGACGGGGAGGAGACTAGCGGGGGGAGATACGCAGTATTTT
CAWTGRRLAGGDTQYF
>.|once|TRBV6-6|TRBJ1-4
TGTGCCAGCAGTTACACACAGGGCGCGGTTCGAAAAACTGTTTTT
CASSYTQGAVRKTVF
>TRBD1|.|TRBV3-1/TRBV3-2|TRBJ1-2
TGTGCCAGCAGCCAAGATGACAGGGGCTATGGCTACACCTTC
CASSQDDRGYGYTF
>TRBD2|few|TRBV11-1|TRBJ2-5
TGTGCCAGCAGCCTCGGACTAGCAGAGACCCAGTACTTC
CASSLGLAETQYF
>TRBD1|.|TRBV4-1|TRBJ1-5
TGCGCCAGCAGCCGTCAGGGGGGCAATCAGCCCCAGCATTTT
CASSRQGGNQPQHF
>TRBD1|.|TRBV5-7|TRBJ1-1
TGTCGTCATGGGACAGGGGGGAGTCGGGACACTGAAGCTTTCTTT
CRHGTGGSRDTEAFF